This entry describes one TCR beta chain. The sample is drawn from a study of blood T cell repertoires in COVID-19. Across the study: PBMCs, B-cell-depleted T cells, or T cells were the source of the cDNA or gDNA that made up the material.

Cohort allocation depended upon clinical history that participants reported. No more than 2 weeks before study entry, exposed participants had met a case of COVID-19. Per the study methods: Using reference gene primer amplification, nucleated cell counts were estimated. The repertoire was sequenced with immunoSEQ multiplex PCR; TCRdb's copy has only in-frame clones and lacks some. V, J and clone size are taken as reported in that table, and D and trimming were inferred from the DNA itself. This sample has over 130,000 clones, with 84% found just once. This TCR derives from a woman aged 18-29 years who had been exposed to COVID-19. What was sequenced was PBMCs or T cells enriched from blood (not recorded which).

CDR3 in DNA: TGTGCCAGCAGCTCTTCGGGGGGTTACTATGGCTACACCTTC. Amino acids: CASSSSGGYYGYTF. J is TRBJ1-2 and V is TRBV11-2; maybe TRBD1 (5 bases). This CDR3 is built from 14 residues. CDR1 is SGHAT, CDR2 FQNNGV, per germline. Trimming shortened V by 4 bases and J by 3 bases, and 12 bases separated the two germline ends.